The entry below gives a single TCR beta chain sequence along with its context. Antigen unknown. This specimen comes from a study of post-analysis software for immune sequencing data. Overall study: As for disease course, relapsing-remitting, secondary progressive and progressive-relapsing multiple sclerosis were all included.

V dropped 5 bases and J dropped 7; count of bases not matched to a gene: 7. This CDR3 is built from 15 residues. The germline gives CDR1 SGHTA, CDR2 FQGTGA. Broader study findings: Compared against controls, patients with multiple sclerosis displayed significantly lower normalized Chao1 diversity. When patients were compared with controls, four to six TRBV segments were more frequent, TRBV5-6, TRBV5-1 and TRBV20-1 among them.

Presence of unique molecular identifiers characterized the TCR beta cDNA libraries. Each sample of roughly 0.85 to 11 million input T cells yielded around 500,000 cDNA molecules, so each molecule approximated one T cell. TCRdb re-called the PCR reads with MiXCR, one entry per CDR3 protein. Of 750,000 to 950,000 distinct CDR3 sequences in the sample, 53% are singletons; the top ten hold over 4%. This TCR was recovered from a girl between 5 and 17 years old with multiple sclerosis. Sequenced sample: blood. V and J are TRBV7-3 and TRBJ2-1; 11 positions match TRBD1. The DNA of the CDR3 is TGTGCCAGCAGCATCGGACAGGGGGCTGGGAATGAGCAGTTCTTC. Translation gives CASSIGQGAGNEQFF.